The clone carrying this TCR beta chain has ten or more counts. The antigen remains unidentified. The sample belongs to a study of T cells in Graves' hyperthyroidism and ophthalmopathy. Study context: Peripheral blood was secured at the point of initial diagnosis, before any treatment. Study-level findings and limits: The model's output predicted ophthalmopathy at a median of approximately 6.5 months prior to onset.

This CDR3 region has 17 residues. V trimming: 2 bases; J trimming: 0 bases; junction bases outside the gene matches: 8. In germline, CDR1 is SEHNR, CDR2 FQNEAQ (reference sequence). The investigators amplified TCR beta CDR3 regions from RNA transcripts. A first-round RT-PCR of the TCR CDR3 used the HTBI primer set. Each CDR3 protein is one row after TCRdb ran MiXCR on the multiplex PCR reads. The sample has about 640,000 distinct CDR3 sequences, around 15% seen once. With duration under 3 months, ophthalmopathy was active: Clinical Activity Score at least 3, NOSPECS at least 4. From approximately 9.5 ml of fresh peripheral blood, PBMCs were isolated.

This receptor was taken from a woman between 45 and 60 years old with Graves' ophthalmopathy. The rearrangement uses TRBV7-9 and TRBJ2-3; 7 positions match TRBD2. Sequenced material: blood. The CDR3 sequence: CASSLFRLAGSTDTQYF. The CDR3 DNA sequence: TGTGCCAGCAGCTTATTTAGACTAGCCGGGAGCACAGATACGCAGTATTTT.